The clone carrying this T cell receptor beta chain has a handful of counts. Its target is not known. This entry comes from a study of cytomegalovirus exposure and HLA in healthy donors. Notes on the study in general: TCR beta chains numbering approximately 150 were designated cytomegalovirus-associated. About 87% or about 30% of the time was how often most TCR beta V segments were productive, according to an earlier analysis.

Amplification used 60 Vbeta primers and 13 Jbeta primers. The repertoire was sequenced with immunoSEQ multiplex PCR; TCRdb's copy has only in-frame clones and lacks some. The sample yields about 120,000 clones, 75% seen once. The CDR3 totals 14 residues. Trimming removed 7 bases at V and 0 bases at J, with 12 bases between. Germline V gene lookup returns CDR1 SGHAT and CDR2 FQNNGV. Sequencing input: PBMCs. The V gene is TRBV11-2, the J gene TRBJ1-1; D call uncertain. The TCR originated in a woman between 50 and 59 years old in good health and CMV-seronegative. The CDR3 coding sequence is TGTGCCAGCACCCGGGAGTTGATGAACACTGAAGCTTTCTTT. It translates to CASTRELMNTEAFF.